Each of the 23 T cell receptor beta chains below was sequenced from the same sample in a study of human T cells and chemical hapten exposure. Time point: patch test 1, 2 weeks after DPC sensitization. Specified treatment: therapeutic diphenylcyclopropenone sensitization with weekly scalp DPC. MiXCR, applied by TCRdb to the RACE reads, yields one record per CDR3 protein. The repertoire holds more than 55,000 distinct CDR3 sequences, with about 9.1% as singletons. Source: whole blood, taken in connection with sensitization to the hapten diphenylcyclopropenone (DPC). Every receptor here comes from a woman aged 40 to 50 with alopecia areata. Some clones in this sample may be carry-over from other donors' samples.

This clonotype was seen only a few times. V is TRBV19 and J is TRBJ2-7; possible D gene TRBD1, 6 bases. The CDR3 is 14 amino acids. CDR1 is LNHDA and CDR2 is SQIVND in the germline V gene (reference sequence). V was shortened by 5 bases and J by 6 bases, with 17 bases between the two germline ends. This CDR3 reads CASSFLTGPGEQYF. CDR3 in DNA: TGTGCCAGTAGTTTCCTGACAGGTCCGGGCGAGCAGTACTTC.

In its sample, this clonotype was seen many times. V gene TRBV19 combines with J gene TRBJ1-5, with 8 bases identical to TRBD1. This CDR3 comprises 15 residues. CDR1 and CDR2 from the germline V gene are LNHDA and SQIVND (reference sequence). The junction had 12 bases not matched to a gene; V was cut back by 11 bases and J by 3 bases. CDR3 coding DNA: TGTGCCGGCTCCCCCGGGACAGGATTCAATCAGCCCCAGCATTTT. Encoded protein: CAGSPGTGFNQPQHF.

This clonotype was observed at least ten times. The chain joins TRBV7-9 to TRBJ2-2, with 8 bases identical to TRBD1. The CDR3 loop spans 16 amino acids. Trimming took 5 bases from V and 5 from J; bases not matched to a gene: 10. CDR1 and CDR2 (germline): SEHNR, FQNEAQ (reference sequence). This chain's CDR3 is CASSRRGQGRTGELFF. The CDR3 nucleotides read TGTGCCAGCAGCAGAAGAGGACAGGGCAGGACCGGGGAGCTGTTTTTT.

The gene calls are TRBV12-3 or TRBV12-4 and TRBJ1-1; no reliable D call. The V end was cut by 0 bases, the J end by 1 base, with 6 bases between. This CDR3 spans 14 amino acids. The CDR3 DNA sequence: TGTGCCAGCAGTTTAGCACATTCGAACACTGAAGCTTTCTTT. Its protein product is CASSLAHSNTEAFF.

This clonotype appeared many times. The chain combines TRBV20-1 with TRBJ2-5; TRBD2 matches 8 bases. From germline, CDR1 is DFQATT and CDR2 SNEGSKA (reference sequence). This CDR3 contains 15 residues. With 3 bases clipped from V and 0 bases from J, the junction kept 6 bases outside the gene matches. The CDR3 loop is CSAREGLANQETQYF. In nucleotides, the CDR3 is TGCAGTGCTAGGGAAGGACTAGCCAACCAAGAGACCCAGTACTTC.

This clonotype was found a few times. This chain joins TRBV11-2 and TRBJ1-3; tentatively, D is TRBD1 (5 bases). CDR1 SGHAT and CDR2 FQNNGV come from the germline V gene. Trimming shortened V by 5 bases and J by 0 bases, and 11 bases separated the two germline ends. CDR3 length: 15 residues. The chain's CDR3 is CASSQRGVSGNTIYF. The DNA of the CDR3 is TGTGCCAGCAGCCAAAGAGGGGTCTCTGGAAACACCATATATTTT.

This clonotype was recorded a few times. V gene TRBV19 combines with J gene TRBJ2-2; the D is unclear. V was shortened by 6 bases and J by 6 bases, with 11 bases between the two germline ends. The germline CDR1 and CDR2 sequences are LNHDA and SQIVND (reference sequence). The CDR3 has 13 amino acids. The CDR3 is CASRAANAGELFF. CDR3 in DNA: TGTGCCAGTAGGGCAGCTAACGCCGGGGAGCTGTTTTTT.

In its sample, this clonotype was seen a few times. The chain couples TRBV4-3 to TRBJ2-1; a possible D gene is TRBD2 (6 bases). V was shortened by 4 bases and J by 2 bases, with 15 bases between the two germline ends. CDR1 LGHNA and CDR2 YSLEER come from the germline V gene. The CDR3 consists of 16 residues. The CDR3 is CASSPNLGLAYNEQFF. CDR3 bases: TGCGCCAGCAGCCCAAACCTGGGACTGGCCTACAATGAGCAGTTCTTC.

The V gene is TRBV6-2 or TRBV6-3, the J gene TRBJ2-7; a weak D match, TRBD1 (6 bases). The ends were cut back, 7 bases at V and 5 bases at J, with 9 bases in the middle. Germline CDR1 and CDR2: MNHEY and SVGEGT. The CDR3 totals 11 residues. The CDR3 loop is CASTRGHEQYF. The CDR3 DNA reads TGTGCCAGCACCAGGGGCCACGAGCAGTACTTC.

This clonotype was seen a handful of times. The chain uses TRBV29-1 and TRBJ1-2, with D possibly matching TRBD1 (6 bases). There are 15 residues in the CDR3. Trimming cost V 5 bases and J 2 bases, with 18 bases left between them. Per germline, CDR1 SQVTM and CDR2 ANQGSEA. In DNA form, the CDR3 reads TGCAGCGTTCTCGTGGACAGCCCGGGGAACTATGGCTACACCTTC. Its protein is CSVLVDSPGNYGYTF.

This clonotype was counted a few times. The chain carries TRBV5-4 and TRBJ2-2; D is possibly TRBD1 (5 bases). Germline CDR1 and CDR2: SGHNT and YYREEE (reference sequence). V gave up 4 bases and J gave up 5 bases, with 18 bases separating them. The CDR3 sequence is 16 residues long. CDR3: CASSPPQGVGTGELFF. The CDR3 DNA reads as TGTGCCAGCAGCCCCCCGCAAGGGGTAGGGACCGGGGAGCTGTTTTTT.

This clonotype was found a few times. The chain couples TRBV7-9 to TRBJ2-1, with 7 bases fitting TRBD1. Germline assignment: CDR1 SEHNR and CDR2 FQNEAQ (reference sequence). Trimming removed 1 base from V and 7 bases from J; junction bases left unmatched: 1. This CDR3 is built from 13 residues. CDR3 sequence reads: CASSLEGANEQFF. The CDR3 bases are TGTGCCAGCAGCTTAGAGGGGGCGAATGAGCAGTTCTTC.

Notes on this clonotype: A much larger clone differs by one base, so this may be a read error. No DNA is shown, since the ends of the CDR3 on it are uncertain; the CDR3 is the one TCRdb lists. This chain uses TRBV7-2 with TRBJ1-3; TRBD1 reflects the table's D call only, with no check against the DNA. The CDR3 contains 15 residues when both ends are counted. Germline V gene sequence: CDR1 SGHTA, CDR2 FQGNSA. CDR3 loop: CASSQTVGSGNTMYF.

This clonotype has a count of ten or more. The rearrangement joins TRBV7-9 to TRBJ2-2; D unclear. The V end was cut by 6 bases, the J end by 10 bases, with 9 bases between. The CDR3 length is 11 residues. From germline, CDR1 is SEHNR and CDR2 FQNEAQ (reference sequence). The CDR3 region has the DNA TGTGCCAGCAGACCCTGGGAGGAGCTGTTTTTT. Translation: CASRPWEELFF.

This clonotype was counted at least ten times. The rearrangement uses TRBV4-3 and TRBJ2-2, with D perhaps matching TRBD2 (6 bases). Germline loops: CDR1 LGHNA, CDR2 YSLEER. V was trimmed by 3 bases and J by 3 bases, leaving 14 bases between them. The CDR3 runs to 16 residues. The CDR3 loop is CASSQGGGVYTGELFF. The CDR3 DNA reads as TGCGCCAGCAGCCAGGGAGGCGGGGTATACACCGGGGAGCTGTTTTTT.

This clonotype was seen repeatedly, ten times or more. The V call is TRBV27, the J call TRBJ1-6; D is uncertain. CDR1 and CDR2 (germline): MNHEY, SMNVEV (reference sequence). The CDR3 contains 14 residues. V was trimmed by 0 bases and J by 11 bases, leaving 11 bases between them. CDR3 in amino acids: CASSLSVGPTPLHF. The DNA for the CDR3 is TGTGCCAGCAGTTTATCAGTAGGACCCACACCCCTCCACTTT.

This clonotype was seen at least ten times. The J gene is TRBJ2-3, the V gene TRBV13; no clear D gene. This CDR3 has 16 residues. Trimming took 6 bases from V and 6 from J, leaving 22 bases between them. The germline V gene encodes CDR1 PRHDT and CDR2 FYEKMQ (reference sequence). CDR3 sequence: CASSSTAPLRTDTQYF. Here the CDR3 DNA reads TGTGCCAGCAGTTCAACGGCTCCCTTGCGTACGGATACGCAGTATTTT.

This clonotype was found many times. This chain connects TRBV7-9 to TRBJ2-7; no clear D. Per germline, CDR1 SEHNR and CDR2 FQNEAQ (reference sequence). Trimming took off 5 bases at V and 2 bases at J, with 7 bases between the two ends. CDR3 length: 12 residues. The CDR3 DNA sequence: TGTGCCAGCAGCCGGCAGACCTACGAGCAGTACTTC. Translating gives CASSRQTYEQYF. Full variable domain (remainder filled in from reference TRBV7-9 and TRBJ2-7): DTGVSQNPRHKITKRGQNVTFRCDPISEHNRLYWYRQTLGQGPEFLTYFQNEAQLEKSRLLSDRFSAERPKGSFSTLEIQRTEQGDSAMYLCASSRQTYEQYFGPGTRLTVT.

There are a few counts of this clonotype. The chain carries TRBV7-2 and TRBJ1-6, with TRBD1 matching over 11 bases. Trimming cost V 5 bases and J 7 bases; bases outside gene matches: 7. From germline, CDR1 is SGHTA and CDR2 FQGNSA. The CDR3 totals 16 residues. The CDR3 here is CASSPGQGAKNSPLHF. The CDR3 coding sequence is TGTGCCAGCAGCCCCGGACAGGGGGCAAAGAATTCACCCCTCCACTTT.

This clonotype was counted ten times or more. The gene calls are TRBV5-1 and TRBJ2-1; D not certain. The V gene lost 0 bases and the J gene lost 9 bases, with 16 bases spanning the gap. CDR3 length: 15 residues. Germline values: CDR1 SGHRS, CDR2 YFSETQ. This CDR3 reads CASSLAPTRSSEQFF. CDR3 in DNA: TGCGCCAGCAGCTTGGCCCCAACCCGGTCGAGTGAGCAGTTCTTC.

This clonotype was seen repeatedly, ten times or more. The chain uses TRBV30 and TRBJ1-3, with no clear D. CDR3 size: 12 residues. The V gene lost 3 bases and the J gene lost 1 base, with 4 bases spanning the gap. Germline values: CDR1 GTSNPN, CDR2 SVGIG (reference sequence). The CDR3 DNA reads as TGTGCCTGGAGGGAGTCTGGAAACACCATATATTTT. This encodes CAWRESGNTIYF.

This chain's CDR3 is CASSQAPLAGGQDTQYF. CDR3 in DNA: TGCGCCAGCAGCCAAGCCCCGCTAGCGGGGGGGCAGGATACGCAGTATTTT. This chain connects TRBV4-1 to TRBJ2-3, with 12 positions matching TRBD2. The CDR3 is made up of 17 amino acids. Germline loops: CDR1 MGHRA, CDR2 YSYEKL. V shed 1 base and J 6 bases; nucleotides not matched to a gene: 8.

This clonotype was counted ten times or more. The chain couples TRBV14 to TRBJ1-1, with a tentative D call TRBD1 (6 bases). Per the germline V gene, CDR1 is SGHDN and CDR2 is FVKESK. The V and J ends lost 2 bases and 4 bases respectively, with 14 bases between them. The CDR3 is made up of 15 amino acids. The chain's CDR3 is CASSQTQGRGTEAFF. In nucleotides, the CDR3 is TGTGCCAGCAGCCAAACACAGGGAAGGGGCACTGAAGCTTTCTTT.